This T cell receptor (beta chain) is drawn from a study of CD8+ T cells in alopecia areata. Once RNA had been extracted, it was reverse transcribed into cDNA to act as the sequencing template. The protocol was immunoSEQ multiplex PCR, while the TCRdb copy is restricted to in-frame clones and leaves out a portion. This sample carries roughly 210,000 clones, approximately 47% of them seen once, and the ten largest clones take roughly 2.6%. Noted treatment: oral pan-JAK inhibitor, 5-10 mg twice daily. Turning to this clone: Its antigen is not identified. Within the sample, other DNA sequences also encode this same CDR3.

This CDR3 spans 12 amino acids. From germline, CDR1 is SEHNR and CDR2 FQNEAQ (reference sequence). V was shortened by 3 bases and J by 4 bases, with 7 bases between the two germline ends. Regarding the study as a whole: Mice showed clearer TCR sharing than patients did, a gap that was possibly HLA-related.

Sequences were derived from CD4+ T cells sorted from blood, sampled at roughly week 36, from a patient treated with tofacitinib. J is TRBJ2-7 and V is TRBV7-9, with D perhaps TRBD2 (6 bases). The sequence was collected from a human donor with alopecia areata. The CDR3 sequence is CASSLRGYEQYF. Written as DNA, the CDR3 is TGTGCCAGCAGCTTGCGGGGATACGAGCAGTACTTC.